This T cell receptor (beta chain) came from a study of CXCR3-negative and CXCR3-positive naive CD8 T cells. Study results and limitations: Surface CD5 was comparable between naive subsets; TCR strength was inferred from TRB CDR3 properties.

Researchers prepared the TRB cDNA libraries using 5' RACE with UMI labels. Reprocessing the 5' RACE reads, TCRdb reports a single entry for every CDR3 protein and omits DNA. This sample's clone table lists 45,000 or so distinct CDR3 sequences. The CDR3 sequence is 13 residues long. The germline V gene encodes CDR1 SGHRS and CDR2 YFSETQ. Every CD8+ T cell subset underwent triplicate sorting at 300,000 cells apiece. To note about this clonotype: Its antigen is not known.

The specimen sequenced was naive CXCR3- CD8+ T cells from blood. Subset described: CD45RO-CCR7+CD27+CD95- naive CD8+ T cells lacking CXCR3 (TNR3-). The rearrangement uses TRBV5-1 and TRBJ2-7; TCRdb selects TRBD1, and the lack of DNA leaves this call unchecked. The TCR comes from a human donor in good health. Some clones in this sample may be carry-over from other donors' samples. The CDR3 loop reads CASSTAGLYEQYF. Full variable domain (rest looked up from reference TRBV5-1 and TRBJ2-7): KAGVTQTPRYLIKTRGQQVTLSCSPISGHRSVSWYQQTPGQGLQFLFEYFSETQRNKGNFPGRFSGRQFSNSRSEMNVSTLELGDSALYLCASSTAGLYEQYFGPGTRLTVT.